The clone carrying this T cell receptor beta chain occurred many times. Antigen unknown. CDR3 length equals 12 residues. Germline-derived CDR1 and CDR2 are SQVTM and ANQGSEA. Germline trimming cut 8 bases from V and 4 bases from J; bases unmatched to any gene: 7. This sample is drawn from a study of human T cells and chemical hapten exposure. Study-level results: No change in TCRs above 1 in 1000 frequency was produced by DPC sensitization. Expanded TCRs created a significantly greater count of big CDR3 similarity clusters than controls did.

What the library attached to individual cDNA molecules were unique molecular identifiers. TCRdb independently ran MiXCR on the RACE reads; one entry per CDR3 protein. The sample lists roughly 380,000 distinct CDR3 sequences, 4.5% to 5.5% occurring once. Time point given: pre-sensitization, week 0. Treatment indicated: therapeutic diphenylcyclopropenone sensitization with weekly scalp DPC. Researchers sampled blood before each patch test went on. The specimen comprised whole blood, sampled in connection with sensitization to the hapten diphenylcyclopropenone (DPC). The origin of this receptor is a woman in her forties or fifties with alopecia areata. Some clones in this sample may be carry-over from other donors' samples. The chain uses TRBV29-1 and TRBJ1-2; 7 bases agree with TRBD1. The CDR3 protein is CSSRDRLYGYTF. As DNA, the CDR3 is TGCAGCTCCCGGGACAGACTCTATGGCTACACCTTC.